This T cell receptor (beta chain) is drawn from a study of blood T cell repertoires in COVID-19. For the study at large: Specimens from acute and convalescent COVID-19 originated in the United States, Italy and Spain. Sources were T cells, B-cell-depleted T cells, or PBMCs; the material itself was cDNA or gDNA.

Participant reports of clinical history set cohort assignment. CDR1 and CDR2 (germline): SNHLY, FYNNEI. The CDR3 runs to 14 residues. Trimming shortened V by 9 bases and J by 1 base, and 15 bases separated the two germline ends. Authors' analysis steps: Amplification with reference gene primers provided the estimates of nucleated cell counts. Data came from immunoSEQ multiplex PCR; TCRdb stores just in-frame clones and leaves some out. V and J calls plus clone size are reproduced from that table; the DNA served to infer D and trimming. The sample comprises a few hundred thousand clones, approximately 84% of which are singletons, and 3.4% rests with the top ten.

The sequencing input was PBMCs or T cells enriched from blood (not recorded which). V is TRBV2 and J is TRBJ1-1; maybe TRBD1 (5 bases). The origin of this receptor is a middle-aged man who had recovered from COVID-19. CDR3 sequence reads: CARTSYRRNTEAFF. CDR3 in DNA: TGTGCCAGGACCTCCTACAGGAGGAACACTGAAGCTTTCTTT.